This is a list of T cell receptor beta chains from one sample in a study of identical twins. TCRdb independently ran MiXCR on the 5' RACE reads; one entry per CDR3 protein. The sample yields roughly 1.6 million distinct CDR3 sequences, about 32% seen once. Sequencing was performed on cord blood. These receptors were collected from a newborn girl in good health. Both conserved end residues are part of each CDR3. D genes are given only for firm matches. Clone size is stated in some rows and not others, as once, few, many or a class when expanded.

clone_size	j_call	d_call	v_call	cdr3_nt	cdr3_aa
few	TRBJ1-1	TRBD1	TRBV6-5	TGTGCCAGCAGTTACCGGACAGGGAGCACTGAAGCTTTCTTT	CASSYRTGSTEAFF
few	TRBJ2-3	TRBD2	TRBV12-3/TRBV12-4	TGTGCCAGCAGTTTACTAGCGGGGGCTTCCGGAGGGGCAGATACGCAGTATTTT	CASSLLAGASGGADTQYF
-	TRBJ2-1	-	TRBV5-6	TGTGCTAGCAGCTTGAGTTTCGGGACCCCGTTTATCGTTGATAATGAGCAGTTCTTC	CASSLSFGTPFIVDNEQFF
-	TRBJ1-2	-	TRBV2	TGTGCCAGCAGCGCCGACATTAACTATGGCTACACCTTC	CASSADINYGYTF
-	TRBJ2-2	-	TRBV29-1	TGCAGCGTCGAAACCGGGACAACCACCGGGGAGCTGTTTTTT	CSVETGTTTGELFF
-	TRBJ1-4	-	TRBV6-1	TGTGCCAGCAGTGGGGGCAGGGGTAATGAAAAACTGTTTTTT	CASSGGRGNEKLFF
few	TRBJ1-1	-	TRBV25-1	TGTGCCAGCAGCGAACCTAAACGGGGCACTGAAGCTTTCTTT	CASSEPKRGTEAFF
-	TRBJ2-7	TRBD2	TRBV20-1	TGCAGTGCTAGTACGGCTAGCGGGAGTCTCAACGAGCAGTACTTC	CSASTASGSLNEQYF
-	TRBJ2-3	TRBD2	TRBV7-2	TGTGCCAGCAGCTTAGAAACTAGCGGAACCATTTTTACTAGCACAGATACGCAGTATTTT	CASSLETSGTIFTSTDTQYF
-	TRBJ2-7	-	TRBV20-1	TGCAGTGCTGGGGACCACGCCCCCTACGAGCAGTACTTC	CSAGDHAPYEQYF
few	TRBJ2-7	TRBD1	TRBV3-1	TGTGCCAGCAGCCAATTCGCCGGGACAGGGTTGTACGAGCAGTACTTC	CASSQFAGTGLYEQYF
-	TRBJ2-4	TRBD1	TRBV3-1	TGTGCCAGCAGCCAAGGGACAGGGGAAAACATTCAGTACTTC	CASSQGTGENIQYF
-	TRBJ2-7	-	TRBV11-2	TGTGCCAGCAGCTTAGATCTGGCGGGACGGAGGAATGAGCAGTACTTC	CASSLDLAGRRNEQYF
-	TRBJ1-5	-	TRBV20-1	TGCAGTGCTAGAGCCTTCGGTCAGCCCCAGCATTTT	CSARAFGQPQHF
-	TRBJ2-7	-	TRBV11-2	TGTGCCAGCAGCCCGAAGGACCGGGACAACTACGAGCAGTACTTC	CASSPKDRDNYEQYF
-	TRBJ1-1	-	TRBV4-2	TGTGCCAGCAGCCAAGATGCCGGGGAGGGGACTGAAGCTTTCTTT	CASSQDAGEGTEAFF
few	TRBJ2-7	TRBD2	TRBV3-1	TGTGCCAGCAGCCACACTAGCGGGGGGGCCCACGAGCAGTACTTC	CASSHTSGGAHEQYF
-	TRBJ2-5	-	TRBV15	TGTGCCACCATTCCAGAGGAGACCCAGTACTTC	CATIPEETQYF
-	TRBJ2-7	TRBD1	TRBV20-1	TGCAGTGCTAGAGACTACAGGGGCGAGCAGTACTTC	CSARDYRGEQYF
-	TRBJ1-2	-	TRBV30	TGTGCCTGGAGGGGGCCTGACTATGGCTACACCTTC	CAWRGPDYGYTF
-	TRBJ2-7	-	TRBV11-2	TGTGCCAGCAGCTTAGGGAGTGGACAGTACGAGCAGTACTTC	CASSLGSGQYEQYF
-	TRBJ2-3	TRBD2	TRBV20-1	TGCAGTGCTAGTGCCCGGACTAGCGGCACAGATACGCAGTATTTT	CSASARTSGTDTQYF
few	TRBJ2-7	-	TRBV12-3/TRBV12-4	TGTGCCAGCATTTTCCGGGACCGAGCCTACGAGCAGTACTTC	CASIFRDRAYEQYF
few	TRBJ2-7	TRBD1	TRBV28	TGTGCCAGCAGTCCAAGGGGGACAGTTACCTCCTACGAGCAGTACTTC	CASSPRGTVTSYEQYF
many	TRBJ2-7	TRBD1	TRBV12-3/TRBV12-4	TGTGCCAGCTGTGGGGACAGTTACGAGCAGTACTTC	CASCGDSYEQYF
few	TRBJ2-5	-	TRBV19	TGTGCCAGTTCCCGGAGGACGGATCTAGAGACCCAGTACTTC	CASSRRTDLETQYF
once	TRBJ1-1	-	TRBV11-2	TGTGCCAGCAGCTTAAACGGGGCGGTAACTGAAGCTTTCTTT	CASSLNGAVTEAFF
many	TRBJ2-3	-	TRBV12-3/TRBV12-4	TGTGCCAGCAGTTCTACCCCAGATACGCAGTATTTT	CASSSTPDTQYF
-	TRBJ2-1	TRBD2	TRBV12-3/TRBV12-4	TGTGCCAGCAGGCCATCCGGGACTAGCGGACTCAATGAGCAGTTCTTC	CASRPSGTSGLNEQFF